Listed below are T cell receptor beta chains from one sample, sequenced in a study of blood T cell repertoires in COVID-19. TCRdb keeps only in-frame clones here, not all; method: immunoSEQ multiplex PCR. This repertoire shows roughly 230,000 clones, roughly 80% found once; its top ten account for about 7.4%. Specimen: peripheral blood. The source is a woman aged 45 to 65 with acute or convalescent COVID-19. Each CDR3 is given with its conserved first and last residue. The order of the fields is D gene, V gene, J gene, CDR3 protein. D genes are given only for firm matches.

D gene: -
V gene: TRBV4-2
J gene: TRBJ2-3
CDR3 protein: CASSPRKRAVPDTQYF

D gene: -
V gene: TRBV24-1
J gene: TRBJ1-5
CDR3 protein: CATARGGSNQPQHF

D gene: TRBD1
V gene: TRBV2
J gene: TRBJ1-5
CDR3 protein: CASSEMKQGPQPQHF

D gene: TRBD1
V gene: TRBV7-9
J gene: TRBJ1-1
CDR3 protein: CASSKTTGGGTEAFF

D gene: -
V gene: TRBV2
J gene: TRBJ2-3
CDR3 protein: CASSDVRLPDTQYF

D gene: -
V gene: TRBV24-1
J gene: TRBJ2-7
CDR3 protein: CATSDTGAYEQYF

D gene: -
V gene: TRBV5-1
J gene: TRBJ2-7
CDR3 protein: CASSLSAGLYEQYF

D gene: TRBD1
V gene: TRBV6-5
J gene: TRBJ1-1
CDR3 protein: CASRILRQGNTEAFF

D gene: -
V gene: TRBV19
J gene: TRBJ1-1
CDR3 protein: CASSREGAMNTEAFF

D gene: TRBD2
V gene: TRBV5-1
J gene: TRBJ2-1
CDR3 protein: CASSGGLAGANEQFF

D gene: TRBD2
V gene: TRBV9
J gene: TRBJ2-7
CDR3 protein: CASSVATSGVYEQYF

D gene: TRBD2
V gene: TRBV19
J gene: TRBJ2-3
CDR3 protein: CASSNQRGATDTQYF

D gene: -
V gene: TRBV28
J gene: TRBJ2-2
CDR3 protein: CASSLWGRGTGELFF

D gene: TRBD1
V gene: TRBV9
J gene: TRBJ1-2
CDR3 protein: CASSANRGHGYTF

D gene: -
V gene: TRBV21-1
J gene: TRBJ2-1
CDR3 protein: CASSKGDERSSYNEQFF

D gene: TRBD1
V gene: TRBV5-6
J gene: TRBJ1-6
CDR3 protein: CASSSRTGSSYNSPLHF

D gene: TRBD2
V gene: TRBV5-1
J gene: TRBJ2-1
CDR3 protein: CASSLDLDRGREFF

D gene: -
V gene: TRBV12-3/TRBV12-4
J gene: TRBJ2-3
CDR3 protein: CASRGSTDTQYF

D gene: -
V gene: TRBV24-1
J gene: TRBJ2-1
CDR3 protein: CATRTRSDNEQFF

D gene: -
V gene: TRBV19
J gene: TRBJ1-2
CDR3 protein: CASSLTSSGYTF

D gene: TRBD2
V gene: TRBV6-5
J gene: TRBJ2-7
CDR3 protein: CASSYPGGGNEQYF

D gene: -
V gene: TRBV2
J gene: TRBJ1-4
CDR3 protein: CASSEAQVNEKLFF

D gene: -
V gene: TRBV28
J gene: TRBJ1-4
CDR3 protein: CASSARGPTNEKLFF

D gene: TRBD2
V gene: TRBV2
J gene: TRBJ2-1
CDR3 protein: CASSALAGVYNEQFF

D gene: TRBD1
V gene: TRBV6-4
J gene: TRBJ1-2
CDR3 protein: CASSGTTGGTNYGYTF

D gene: -
V gene: TRBV19
J gene: TRBJ2-7
CDR3 protein: CASSEAENPPYEQYF

D gene: TRBD1
V gene: TRBV29-1
J gene: TRBJ2-7
CDR3 protein: CSVPGTGSEQYF

D gene: -
V gene: TRBV30
J gene: TRBJ1-5
CDR3 protein: CAWSVGDTTNQPQHF

D gene: TRBD2
V gene: TRBV4-3
J gene: TRBJ2-1
CDR3 protein: CASSQVLAGGRDEQFF

D gene: TRBD1
V gene: TRBV30
J gene: TRBJ1-5
CDR3 protein: CAWSGDSHQPQHF

D gene: -
V gene: TRBV28
J gene: TRBJ2-2
CDR3 protein: CASSLFTGSGELFF

D gene: TRBD1
V gene: TRBV18
J gene: TRBJ2-3
CDR3 protein: CASSPRTGGGDTQYF

D gene: TRBD1
V gene: TRBV5-4
J gene: TRBJ2-1
CDR3 protein: CANHRDRGDEQFF

D gene: TRBD1
V gene: TRBV3-1/TRBV3-2
J gene: TRBJ1-4
CDR3 protein: CASSLGTGSNEKLFF

D gene: -
V gene: TRBV5-1
J gene: TRBJ2-3
CDR3 protein: CASSLGQGSAYTDTQYF

D gene: TRBD1
V gene: TRBV6-6
J gene: TRBJ1-2
CDR3 protein: CASSYSTGGYTF

D gene: -
V gene: TRBV12-3/TRBV12-4
J gene: TRBJ1-6
CDR3 protein: CASSFRYNSPLHF

D gene: -
V gene: TRBV28
J gene: TRBJ2-4
CDR3 protein: CASSLGSKTKNIQYF

D gene: TRBD1
V gene: TRBV18
J gene: TRBJ1-1
CDR3 protein: CASSQGQGVPMNTEAFF

D gene: -
V gene: TRBV3-1/TRBV3-2
J gene: TRBJ2-4
CDR3 protein: CASSQECSQVAKNIQYF

D gene: -
V gene: TRBV6-2/TRBV6-3
J gene: TRBJ1-5
CDR3 protein: CASSYSGYQPQHF

D gene: -
V gene: TRBV19
J gene: TRBJ1-4
CDR3 protein: CASSSPGGANEKLFF

D gene: -
V gene: TRBV6-5
J gene: TRBJ1-1
CDR3 protein: CASSLGTPTVNTEAFF

D gene: TRBD2
V gene: TRBV7-2
J gene: TRBJ2-1
CDR3 protein: CASSPLTSGRLNEQFF

D gene: -
V gene: TRBV5-6
J gene: TRBJ2-4
CDR3 protein: CASSLGTMGSDIQYF

D gene: -
V gene: TRBV12-5
J gene: TRBJ1-1
CDR3 protein: CASGFGEDTEAFF

D gene: TRBD1
V gene: TRBV5-5
J gene: TRBJ1-5
CDR3 protein: CASSPGTGQPQHF

D gene: -
V gene: TRBV6-5
J gene: TRBJ2-1
CDR3 protein: CASSSSLSSYNEQFF

D gene: TRBD2
V gene: TRBV6-1
J gene: TRBJ2-7
CDR3 protein: CASSETSGRYYEQYF

D gene: -
V gene: TRBV15
J gene: TRBJ2-5
CDR3 protein: CATSPPAGPETQYF

D gene: -
V gene: TRBV7-9
J gene: TRBJ1-5
CDR3 protein: CASSPRGGPQHF